The table lists the clone carrying this T cell receptor (beta chain) with a few counts. The antigen remains undetermined. V lost 0 bases, J lost 6 bases, and 12 bases lay in between. The CDR3 sequence is 15 residues long. From germline, CDR1 is LGHDT and CDR2 YNNKEL (reference sequence). The sample is drawn from a study of breast tumors, draining lymph nodes, adjacent tissues. Axillary draining lymph nodes of breast cancer patients supplied the node samples. Points from the study as a whole: Data only fit, rather than demonstrated, lymph node origin of most tumor T cells.

TCRdb re-called the multiplex PCR reads with MiXCR, one entry per CDR3 protein. The sample yields 85,000 to 130,000 distinct CDR3 sequences, less than 25% seen once. This receptor was identified in a female donor with breast cancer. Some clones in this sample may be carry-over from other donors' samples. The chain is built from TRBV3-1 and TRBJ2-1; D is ambiguous. Sample: axillary lymph node tissue. The CDR3, as DNA: TGTGCCAGCAGCCAAGATGGGTGGTATGCCAATGAGCAGTTCTTC. It specifies CASSQDGWYANEQFF.